Listed below are T cell receptor beta chains from one sample, sequenced in a study of post-analysis software for immune sequencing data. TCRdb independently ran MiXCR on the PCR reads; one entry per CDR3 protein. The sample records fewer than 600,000 distinct CDR3 sequences, roughly 45% being singletons. Sequencing was done on a sample of blood. These TCRs come from a girl aged 10-17 years with multiple sclerosis. The CDR3 runs from the conserved cysteine through the conserved F or W. D genes are given only for firm matches. Expanded clones are given a class, and other clones once, few, many or no size at all.

clone_size d_call j_call v_call cdr3_aa cdr3_nt
once . TRBJ2-4 TRBV9 CASSVDQTNIQYF TGTGCCAGCAGCGTAGACCAGACAAACATTCAGTACTTC
few . TRBJ2-4 TRBV7-2 CASSLAGGYGENIQYF TGTGCCAGCAGCTTAGCAGGGGGTTACGGGGAAAACATTCAGTACTTC
few TRBD1 TRBJ1-2 TRBV27 CASRQGVDYGYTF TGTGCCAGCAGACAGGGGGTGGACTATGGCTACACCTTC
. TRBD2 TRBJ2-7 TRBV28 CASSFSWEGSSYEQYF TGTGCCAGCAGTTTCTCCTGGGAGGGCTCCTCCTACGAGCAGTACTTC
. . TRBJ1-6 TRBV4-2 CASSQAGTTGTSPLHF TGTGCCAGCAGCCAAGCAGGCACAACAGGGACCTCACCCCTCCACTTT
few . TRBJ2-3 TRBV9 CASSVVQAWDTQYF TGTGCCAGCAGCGTAGTTCAGGCTTGGGATACGCAGTATTTT
. . TRBJ2-7 TRBV5-1 CASSSNGLREQYF TGCGCCAGCAGCTCAAACGGTCTCCGCGAGCAGTACTTC
. . TRBJ2-1 TRBV6-6 CASRYGGYYNEQFF TGTGCCAGCAGGTACGGCGGGTACTACAATGAGCAGTTCTTC
. . TRBJ2-1 TRBV7-9 CASSFGPRRWQFF TGTGCCAGCAGCTTTGGCCCCCGGAGGTGGCAGTTCTTC
. . TRBJ1-2 TRBV5-1 CASSSVRGSYGYTF TGCGCCAGCAGCTCCGTACGGGGGAGCTATGGCTACACCTTC
once . TRBJ1-5 TRBV12-3/TRBV12-4 CASSFRRSSNQPQHF TGTGCCAGCAGTTTCAGGAGATCTAGCAATCAGCCCCAGCATTTT
. . TRBJ2-1 TRBV20-1 CSARAPGTSIYNEQFF TGCAGTGCTAGGGCACCCGGGACTTCGATCTACAATGAGCAGTTCTTC
. . TRBJ1-4 TRBV12-3/TRBV12-4 CASRVSGGDEKLFF TGTGCCAGCAGGGTATCTGGTGGAGATGAAAAACTGTTTTTT
. . TRBJ2-3 TRBV5-1 CASSQTPEYGTDTQYF TGCGCCAGCAGCCAGACCCCGGAGTATGGGACAGATACGCAGTATTTT
. . TRBJ2-3 TRBV12-3/TRBV12-4 CASSSIRPRDTQYF TGTGCCAGCAGTTCTATCCGACCTCGGGATACGCAGTATTTT
few TRBD1 TRBJ1-2 TRBV4-1 CASSPGTGGVRGYTF TGCGCCAGCAGCCCTGGGACAGGGGGCGTGCGTGGCTACACCTTC
once . TRBJ2-1 TRBV9 CASSGAAHNEQFF TGTGCCAGCAGCGGGGCAGCCCACAATGAGCAGTTCTTC
few TRBD1 TRBJ2-1 TRBV10-3 CAITGTGVYNEQFF TGTGCCATCACCGGGACAGGGGTATACAATGAGCAGTTCTTC
. . TRBJ2-7 TRBV14 CASSQERQTQYF TGTGCCAGCAGCCAAGAGAGGCAGACTCAGTACTTC
. . TRBJ1-2 TRBV4-2 CASSQEMANYGYTF TGTGCCAGCAGCCAAGAAATGGCTAACTATGGCTACACCTTC
. TRBD2 TRBJ2-3 TRBV10-3 CAISESKTSGRGSTDTQYF TGTGCCATCAGTGAGTCGAAGACTAGCGGGAGGGGCAGCACAGATACGCAGTATTTT
. . TRBJ2-7 TRBV24-1 CATSDLRAADSYEQYF TGTGCCACCAGTGATTTGAGGGCAGCCGACTCCTACGAGCAGTACTTC
. TRBD2 TRBJ2-5 TRBV6-5 CASTLGGTYQETQYF TGTGCCAGCACCTTGGGGGGGACCTACCAAGAGACCCAGTACTTC
few . TRBJ2-1 TRBV4-3 CASSQDYSSLLATSEQFF TGCGCCAGCAGCCAAGATTATTCCTCCCTTTTAGCCACGAGTGAGCAGTTCTTC
few TRBD2 TRBJ2-1 TRBV29-1 CSVEAGGGNEQFF TGCAGCGTTGAAGCGGGAGGAGGTAATGAGCAGTTCTTC
few . TRBJ2-4 TRBV6-6 CASSSGGVDIQYF TGTGCCAGCAGTAGCGGTGGGGTGGACATTCAGTACTTC
. . TRBJ2-5 TRBV7-8 CASSFGGGRGETQYF TGTGCCAGCAGCTTTGGGGGGGGGCGCGGGGAGACCCAGTACTTC
few TRBD1 TRBJ2-1 TRBV7-9 CASSRDRGTPNEQFF TGTGCCAGCAGCCGGGACAGGGGAACCCCCAATGAGCAGTTCTTC
. . TRBJ1-2 TRBV3-1 CASSQAYRGRYGYTF TGTGCCAGCAGCCAAGCATATCGGGGACGCTATGGCTACACCTTC
few . TRBJ2-7 TRBV3-1 CASSQDNSWDVYEQYF TGTGCCAGCAGCCAAGATAACAGCTGGGACGTCTACGAGCAGTACTTC
once . TRBJ2-5 TRBV28 CASSIKGTSYQETQYF TGTGCCAGCAGCATTAAAGGGACTTCGTACCAAGAGACCCAGTACTTC
few . TRBJ2-1 TRBV29-1 CSVEVGDTEQFF TGCAGCGTTGAGGTAGGGGATACTGAGCAGTTCTTC
. . TRBJ1-4 TRBV29-1 CSVQWREKLFF TGCAGCGTTCAGTGGCGTGAAAAACTGTTTTTT
. TRBD1 TRBJ2-1 TRBV7-9 CASSLEQGASKSYNEQFF TGTGCCAGCAGCTTAGAACAGGGGGCGTCTAAATCCTACAATGAGCAGTTCTTC
. . TRBJ2-2 TRBV4-1 CASSQDMVDTGELFF TGCGCCAGCAGCCAAGATATGGTGGACACCGGGGAGCTGTTTTTT
. TRBD2 TRBJ2-3 TRBV6-1 CASRAHLFSRERSTDTQYF TGTGCCAGCAGGGCCCACCTTTTTTCGCGGGAGAGAAGCACAGATACGCAGTATTTT
. . TRBJ2-1 TRBV5-1 CASSLFPSDNEQFF TGCGCCAGCAGCTTGTTTCCTAGCGACAATGAGCAGTTCTTC
. . TRBJ2-1 TRBV28 CASSLVPGYNEQFF TGTGCCAGCAGTTTAGTGCCCGGGTACAATGAGCAGTTCTTC
. TRBD2 TRBJ2-1 TRBV5-1 CASSLEGAGGPLYNEQFF TGCGCCAGCAGCTTGGAAGGGGCGGGAGGGCCCCTCTACAATGAGCAGTTCTTC
. . TRBJ1-4 TRBV12-3/TRBV12-4 CASSFRGTEKLFF TGTGCCAGCAGTTTTCGCGGGACAGAAAAACTGTTTTTT
few . TRBJ1-1 TRBV7-9 CALRDSPEIGTEAFF TGTGCCCTCCGGGACTCCCCAGAGATCGGCACTGAAGCTTTCTTT
. TRBD2 TRBJ2-7 TRBV4-3 CASSQDSGRNYEQYF TGCGCCAGCAGCCAAGACAGCGGGAGGAACTACGAGCAGTACTTC
few . TRBJ2-5 TRBV20-1 CSAREPYQETQYF TGCAGTGCTAGGGAGCCGTACCAAGAGACCCAGTACTTC
. . TRBJ2-5 TRBV20-1 CSAPQIKETQYF TGCAGTGCCCCACAGATAAAAGAGACCCAGTACTTC
. . TRBJ2-7 TRBV5-5 CASSLEGVRGFYEQYF TGTGCCAGCAGCTTGGAAGGGGTCAGGGGCTTCTACGAGCAGTACTTC
. . TRBJ2-7 TRBV6-5 CASSYSTWSSYEQYF TGTGCCAGCAGTTACTCGACCTGGAGCTCCTACGAGCAGTACTTC
. TRBD2 TRBJ2-1 TRBV20-1 CSATLAGGANNVQFF TGCAGTGCTACCTTAGCGGGAGGCGCCAACAATGTGCAGTTCTTC
. TRBD1 TRBJ2-7 TRBV18 CASSRRAGTGHDEQYF TGTGCCAGCTCGCGCAGAGCCGGGACAGGACACGACGAGCAGTACTTC